Listed below are T cell receptor beta chains from one sample, sequenced in a study of T-cell reconstitution after alpha-beta-depleted transplantation in children. TCRdb processed the PCR reads anew with MiXCR; each CDR3 protein has one entry. The repertoire has 150,000 to 250,000 distinct CDR3 sequences, approximately 6% of them found once; the top ten carry about 4.3%. Sequenced material: PBMCs, taken before TCRalphabeta/CD19-depleted stem cell transplant. The receptors were sampled from a girl under three years old with combined immunodeficiency, due to receive a stem cell transplant. CDR3s include the opening cysteine and the closing phenylalanine or tryptophan. The D gene is left open where the match is weak. Clone sizes are given selectively: once, few, many, or a class where the clone is expanded.

d_gene	j_gene	v_gene	abundance	CDR3nt	CDR3aa
.	TRBJ2-3	TRBV13	.	TGTGCCAGCAGCTACTCCACAGATATGCAGTATTTT	CASSYSTDMQYF
.	TRBJ1-2	TRBV29-1	many	TGCAGCGTTGAATTGGCATTTAACTATGGCTACACCTTC	CSVELAFNYGYTF
TRBD1	TRBJ2-3	TRBV29-1	.	TGCAGCTCTTGGACAGGGGTCACAGATACGCAGTATTTT	CSSWTGVTDTQYF
.	TRBJ1-1	TRBV6-5	many	TGTGCCAGCAGTTACCGAGGAGGGACTGAAGCTTTCTTT	CASSYRGGTEAFF
.	TRBJ1-2	TRBV12-3/TRBV12-4	many	TGTGCCAGCAGTTTGGAGTTGACGCTAGGCTACACCTTC	CASSLELTLGYTF
TRBD1	TRBJ1-4	TRBV29-1	many	TGCAGCGTTGTCAGAGGGGGCAATGAAAAACTGTTTTTT	CSVVRGGNEKLFF
.	TRBJ2-1	TRBV7-2	many	TGTGCCAGCAGCTTAGGGGCGCGGCTCCTCTACAATGAGCAGTTCTTC	CASSLGARLLYNEQFF
.	TRBJ2-3	TRBV7-5	few	.	CISVSEAINPMGLAGGREDTQYF
TRBD1	TRBJ2-6	TRBV4-2	few	TGTGCCAGCAGCCATCCCGCGGGACAGGGAGCCTCTGGGGCCAACGTCCTGACTTTC	CASSHPAGQGASGANVLTF
.	TRBJ2-1	TRBV28	many	TGTGCCAGCAGTTTAATCGGGGGAGGTGTAGGCGATGAGCAGTTCTTC	CASSLIGGGVGDEQFF
.	TRBJ2-3	TRBV28	many	TGTGCCAGCAGTCGGGACCTTCTTCATACGCAGTATTTT	CASSRDLLHTQYF
.	TRBJ2-7	TRBV20-1	few	TGCAGTGCTAGGACGGCCCGCCTTGGCGAGCAGTACTTC	CSARTARLGEQYF
.	TRBJ1-3	TRBV12-3/TRBV12-4	many	TGTGCCAGCAGCCGTACAGGGACCTCTGGAAACACCATATATTTT	CASSRTGTSGNTIYF
TRBD2	TRBJ2-2	TRBV29-1	many	TGCAGCGTTGAAGGACTAGCGGACACCGGGGAGCTGTTTTTT	CSVEGLADTGELFF
.	TRBJ1-3	TRBV9	few	TGTGCCAACATAGAGCCAGGGGCTGGAAACACCATATATTTT	CANIEPGAGNTIYF
.	TRBJ1-5	TRBV4-2	many	TGTGCCAGCAGTCAATCAGGGAGCAATCAGCCCCAGCATTTT	CASSQSGSNQPQHF
TRBD2	TRBJ2-5	TRBV5-1	.	TGCGCCAGCAGCTTACTAGCGATGGTGTGGGAGACCCAGTACTTC	CASSLLAMVWETQYF
.	TRBJ1-4	TRBV6-6	many	TGTGCCAGCAGGGGGGGACGAGGGGAAAAACTGTTTTTT	CASRGGRGEKLFF
.	TRBJ1-5	TRBV30	.	TGTGCCTGGAGTGTCAGGGGTGCTCAGCCCCAGCATTTT	CAWSVRGAQPQHF
.	TRBJ1-2	TRBV29-1	.	TGCAGCGTTGTCGACCCTATCACCGCTAACTATGGCTACACCTTC	CSVVDPITANYGYTF
TRBD2	TRBJ2-5	TRBV20-1	many	TGCAGTGCTAGAGATAGTGGGACTAGCGGGAGCTGGGAGACCCAGTACTTC	CSARDSGTSGSWETQYF
.	TRBJ1-2	TRBV5-1	many	TGCGCCAGCAGCTTGGCCAACTCGGGTGGCTATGGCTACACCTTC	CASSLANSGGYGYTF
.	TRBJ1-1	TRBV29-1	many	TGCAGCGTTCATGGCGCCTTTGAAGCTTTCTTT	CSVHGAFEAFF
TRBD2	TRBJ2-2	TRBV5-1	many	TGCGCCAGCAGCTTGGCCGTTTTTCCAGCGGGAGGCGACACCGGGGAGCTGTTTTTT	CASSLAVFPAGGDTGELFF
TRBD2	TRBJ2-1	TRBV29-1	.	TGCAGCGAGCGACTAGCAGATGAGCAGTTCTTC	CSERLADEQFF
.	TRBJ2-3	TRBV4-3	many	TGCGCCAGCAGCCTCCGGGACCACACAGATACGCAGTATTTT	CASSLRDHTDTQYF
TRBD1	TRBJ1-2	TRBV27	few	TGTGCCAGCGGACAGGGGACCTATGGCTACACCTTC	CASGQGTYGYTF
.	TRBJ1-5	TRBV19	few	TGTGCCAGTAGTACGGACAGTCCAATCTCCAATCAGCCCCAGCATTTT	CASSTDSPISNQPQHF
.	TRBJ2-7	TRBV28	many	TGTGCCAGCACCGAGAGCCAGGCAGGGGCCTACGAGCAGTACTTC	CASTESQAGAYEQYF
.	TRBJ2-7	TRBV30	.	TGTGCCTGGAGTGTAATCGTCTACGAGCAGTACTTC	CAWSVIVYEQYF
.	TRBJ2-7	TRBV5-1	many	TGCGCCAGCAGCTTGGATCAGGGTTCCTACGAGCAGTACTTC	CASSLDQGSYEQYF
.	TRBJ2-3	TRBV3-1	few	TGTGCCAGCACCCCTCGTAACCTACAAGATGGTACGCAGTATTTT	CASTPRNLQDGTQYF
.	TRBJ2-7	TRBV4-1	many	TGCGCCAGCAGCCCGTCCGACTACATAGGGTACGAGCAGTACTTC	CASSPSDYIGYEQYF
TRBD1	TRBJ1-1	TRBV15	many	TGTGCCACCAGCAGAACTACCGGGACAGGGGGCGGACGAGCTTTCTTT	CATSRTTGTGGGRAFF
TRBD2	TRBJ2-1	TRBV2	.	TGTGCCAGCCCCCAATCGGGGACTAGTAGGATTAATGAGCAGTTCTTC	CASPQSGTSRINEQFF
.	TRBJ2-1	TRBV9	many	TGTGCCAGCAGCCCCCAGGCGTCTGAGCAGTTCTTC	CASSPQASEQFF
TRBD2	TRBJ2-1	TRBV6-4	many	TGTGCCAGCAAGATCGGGGTTCAGCGGGAGGGCTCCTACAATGAGCAGTTCTTC	CASKIGVQREGSYNEQFF
.	TRBJ2-7	TRBV4-2	many	TGTGCCAGCAGCCAAGATGGGTCGAGGAGCTACGAGCAGTACTTC	CASSQDGSRSYEQYF
TRBD1	TRBJ1-2	TRBV5-1	few	TGCGCCAGCAGCTTGGTTGCTGGGAATCTACCGGGGACAGGCACATATGGCTACACCTTC	CASSLVAGNLPGTGTYGYTF
TRBD1	TRBJ2-2	TRBV4-2	many	TGTGCCAGCAGTTTGGGACAGGGGGACACCGGGGAGCTGTTTTTT	CASSLGQGDTGELFF
.	TRBJ2-7	TRBV5-6	.	TGTGGCAGCAGCTTTAGTAGGGACGAGCAGTACTTC	CGSSFSRDEQYF
.	TRBJ2-7	TRBV4-3	.	TGCGCCAGCAGCCAAGGACCCCTCTACGCCTACGAGCAGTACTTC	CASSQGPLYAYEQYF
TRBD1	TRBJ1-2	TRBV7-9	few	TGTGCCAGCAGCCCCGTCGGACAGGGAATTGGCTACACCTTC	CASSPVGQGIGYTF
TRBD2	TRBJ2-2	TRBV9	many	TGTGCCAGCAGCGCATATAGCGGGGGGGCCGGGGAGCTGTTTTTT	CASSAYSGGAGELFF
.	TRBJ2-7	TRBV12-3/TRBV12-4	many	TGTGCCAGCAGTCCCGGGGTCTACGAGCAGTACTTC	CASSPGVYEQYF
.	TRBJ1-6	TRBV5-1	many	TGCGCCAGCAGCTTGGTCAACGGGGGCCCTAATTCACCCCTCCACTTT	CASSLVNGGPNSPLHF
.	TRBJ2-5	TRBV5-1	once	TGCGCCAGCAGCTCCTGGATCGGGGGATACCAAGAGACCCAGTACTTC	CASSSWIGGYQETQYF
TRBD1	TRBJ2-7	TRBV5-5	many	TGTGCCAGCAGCTTCGAGACAGGGGCCTACGAGCAGTACTTC	CASSFETGAYEQYF
.	TRBJ2-1	TRBV20-1	many	TGCAGTGCCATCGCATCGGATCAGGTACACGCCTACAATGAGCAGTTCTTC	CSAIASDQVHAYNEQFF
.	TRBJ2-5	TRBV12-3/TRBV12-4	many	TGTGCCAGCAGTCCGATGGGGGGCCAAGAGACCCAGTACTTC	CASSPMGGQETQYF
TRBD2	TRBJ2-4	TRBV20-1	many	TGCAGTGCTAGGCTCCCCGGGAGGGGAGGGGAAAACATTCAGTACTTC	CSARLPGRGGENIQYF